Sequencing of this TCR beta chain was carried out in a study of STAT5B mutations in CD4+ large granular lymphocyte leukemia (dated by TCRdb to about 2022). At the level of the whole study: Among the healthy controls, the CDR3 'QG' motif was associated with a particular HLA allele. The study compared the TCRbeta repertoires of patients with CD4+ T-cell large granular lymphocyte leukemia against the TCRbeta repertoires of healthy blood donors. The purity of purified fractions was confirmed by flow cytometry on FACSCanto II or FACSVerse to exceed 95% among lymphocytes. The paper's findings and limits, for the study overall: The data were not HLA-matched, and the relatively small sample size could explain the higher clonality seen in CD4+ compared with CD8+ T-LGLL. Enrichment of TRBV06-family usage was observed among the top patient clones (8/27) relative to healthy controls (2/35). CD4-sorted patient repertoires appeared more clonal than healthy CD4+ repertoires, and this difference persisted after removing the putative leukemic clones. The main leukemic clonotypes were found to be private to each patient, although around 25% of the main leukemic clonotypes were detected at low frequency in the non-leukemic repertoires of other patients.

Healthy controls were roughly 35 blood donors whose buffy coats came from the Finnish Red Cross blood service. All TCR-sequenced material derived from peripheral blood: patient blood samples and healthy donor buffy coats. Peripheral blood mononuclear cells were isolated by Ficoll-Hypaque gradient centrifugation. CD4+ cells were magnetically purified from the buffy coats of healthy controls. The Gentra Puregene Cell and Tissue kit was used to extract genomic DNA, and a Qubit 2.0 fluorometer was used to measure the amount of genomic DNA. Trimming at the junction amounts to 4 bases on V and 2 bases on J, and the germline ends lie 13 bases apart. There are 15 amino acids in the CDR3, from cysteine to phenylalanine inclusive. Left in the record is the CDR3 DNA by itself, 45 bases read in frame from the first base. From the germline V gene, CDR1 is SGHRS and CDR2 is YFSETQ. As for this clone: The specificity of this receptor is unknown. No base qualities exist here, and no much larger clone lies one base off it.

The immunoSEQ assay at survey resolution was used to sequence TCRbeta rearrangements from genomic DNA. The study's own analysis went as follows. In the TCR sequencing data, the lowest productive clonotype frequency that could be detected was 2.59 x 10-5. Analyses included only productive TCRbeta rearrangements, meaning complete and in-frame sequences. Clonality for each sample was calculated as Simpson clonality in the immunoSEQ Analyzer version 3.0. Based on frequency, clones were grouped as very rare, small, medium, large (1-20%) or hyperexpanded (>20%). Generation probabilities were estimated with OLGA 1.2.3, V-gene circos plots were made with VDJtools, specificities were searched in VDJdb, and CDR3 motifs were identified with GLIPH. TCRdb holds this immuneACCESS table with in-frame rearrangements only. Some clones are missing; in checked studies, unresolved V genes explain under half, and the rest has no known cause. V and J calls plus clone size are reproduced from that table; the DNA served to infer D and trimming. The sample profile shows about 40,000 clones; roughly 80% of them were found once. The ten largest clones add up to 0.35% of the sample.

The receptor comes from a human donor in good health. The chain is encoded by TRBV5-1 joined to TRBJ1-5, with a weak D call of TRBD1 (5 bases match). Sequenced sample: CD4+ T cells from blood buffy coats. The nucleotides are TGCGCCAGCAGCCTACACGGGGACGGCAATCAGCCCCAGCATTTT. This yields the protein CASSLHGDGNQPQHF.